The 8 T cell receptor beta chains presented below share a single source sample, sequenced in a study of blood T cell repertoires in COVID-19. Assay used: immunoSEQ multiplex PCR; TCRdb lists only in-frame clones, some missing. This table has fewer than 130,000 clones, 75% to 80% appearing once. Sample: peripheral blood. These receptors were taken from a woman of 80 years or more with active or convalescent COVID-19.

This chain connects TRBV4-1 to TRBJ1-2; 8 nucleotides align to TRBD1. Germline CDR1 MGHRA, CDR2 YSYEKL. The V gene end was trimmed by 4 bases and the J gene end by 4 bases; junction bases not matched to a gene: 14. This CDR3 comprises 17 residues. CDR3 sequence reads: CASSPTRTGGFSYGYTF. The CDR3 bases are TGCGCCAGCAGCCCGACCCGAACAGGGGGTTTTTCCTATGGCTACACCTTC.

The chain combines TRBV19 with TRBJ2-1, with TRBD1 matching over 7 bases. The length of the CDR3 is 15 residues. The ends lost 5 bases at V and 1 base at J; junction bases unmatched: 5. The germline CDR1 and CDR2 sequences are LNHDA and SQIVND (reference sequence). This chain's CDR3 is CASSDRAQSYNEQFF. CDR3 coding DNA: TGTGCCAGTAGTGACAGGGCCCAGTCCTACAATGAGCAGTTCTTC.

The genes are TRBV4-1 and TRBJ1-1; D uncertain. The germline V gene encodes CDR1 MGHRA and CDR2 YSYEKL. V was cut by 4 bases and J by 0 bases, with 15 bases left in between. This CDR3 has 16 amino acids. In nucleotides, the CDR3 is TGCGCCAGCAGCCGAGCGCTAGAGGCACTGAACACTGAAGCTTTCTTT. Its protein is CASSRALEALNTEAFF.

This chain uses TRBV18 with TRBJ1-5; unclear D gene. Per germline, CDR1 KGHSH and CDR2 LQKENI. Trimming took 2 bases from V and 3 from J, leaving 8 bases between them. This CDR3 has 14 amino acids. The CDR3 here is CASSPGVTNQPQHF. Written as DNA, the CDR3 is TGTGCCAGCTCACCAGGAGTTACCAATCAGCCCCAGCATTTT. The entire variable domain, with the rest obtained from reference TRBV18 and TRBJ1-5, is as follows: NAGVMQNPRHLVRRRGQEARLRCSPMKGHSHVYWYRQLPEEGLKFMVYLQKENIIDESGMPKERFSAEFPKEGPSILRIQQVVRGDSAAYFCASSPGVTNQPQHFGDGTRLSIL.

CDR3 in DNA: TGCGCCAGCAGCAGCGATAGCGGGAAGAACGAGCAGTACTTC. Translating gives CASSSDSGKNEQYF. This chain uses TRBV5-1 with TRBJ2-7; TRBD2 matches at 8 bases. Germline CDR1 and CDR2: SGHRS and YFSETQ. Trimming removed 4 bases from V and 5 bases from J; junction bases left unmatched: 8. This CDR3 is built from 14 residues. The full variable domain, its missing parts supplied by reference TRBV5-1 and TRBJ2-7, is KAGVTQTPRYLIKTRGQQVTLSCSPISGHRSVSWYQQTPGQGLQFLFEYFSETQRNKGNFPGRFSGRQFSNSRSEMNVSTLELGDSALYLCASSSDSGKNEQYFGPGTRLTVT.

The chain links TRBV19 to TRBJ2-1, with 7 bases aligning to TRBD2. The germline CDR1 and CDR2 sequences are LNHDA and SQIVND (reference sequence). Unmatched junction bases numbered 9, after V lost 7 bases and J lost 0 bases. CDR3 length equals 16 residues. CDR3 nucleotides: TGTGCCAGTATGAGACAAAGGACTAGCTCCTACAATGAGCAGTTCTTC. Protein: CASMRQRTSSYNEQFF.

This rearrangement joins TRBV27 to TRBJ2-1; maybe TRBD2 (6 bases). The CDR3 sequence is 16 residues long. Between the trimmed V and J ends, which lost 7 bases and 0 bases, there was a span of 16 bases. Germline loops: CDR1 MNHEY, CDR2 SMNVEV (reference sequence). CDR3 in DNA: TGTGCCAGCAACAAAGGGGCGGGGAGCTCCTACAATGAGCAGTTCTTC. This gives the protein CASNKGAGSSYNEQFF.

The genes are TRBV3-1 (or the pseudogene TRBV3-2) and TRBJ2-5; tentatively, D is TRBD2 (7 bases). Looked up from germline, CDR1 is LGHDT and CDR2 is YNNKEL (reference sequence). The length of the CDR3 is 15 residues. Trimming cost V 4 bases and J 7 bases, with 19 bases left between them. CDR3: CASSLGLGQGGTQYF. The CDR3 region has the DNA TGTGCCAGCAGCCTCGGACTAGGGCAAGGGGGGACCCAGTACTTC.